This is a list of T cell receptor beta chains from one sample in a study of cytomegalovirus exposure and HLA in healthy donors. Profiled with immunoSEQ multiplex PCR; TCRdb holds only in-frame clones, not every one. In all, the sample yields 70,000 or so clones. The sample comprised PBMCs. The receptor source for this set is a man aged 40-49 years in good health and CMV-seronegative. The CDR3 runs from the conserved cysteine through the conserved F or W. The D gene is left open where the match is weak.

J,D,V,DNA,CDR3
TRBJ2-1,TRBD1,TRBV13,TGTGCCAGCAGCTTAGAAGGGGGCCCGTCCAATGAGCAGTTCTTC,CASSLEGGPSNEQFF
TRBJ1-1,.,TRBV5-1,TGCGCCAGCACCGGGACTGTAAACACTGAAGCTTTCTTT,CASTGTVNTEAFF
TRBJ2-2,.,TRBV2,TGTGCCAGCCGGGTGGGGCGGACCGGGGAGCTGTTTTTT,CASRVGRTGELFF
TRBJ2-2,.,TRBV5-1,TGCGCCAGCAGCTTGGCCTTTGCCGGCACCGGGGAGCTGTTTTTT,CASSLAFAGTGELFF
TRBJ2-1,.,TRBV5-1,TGCGCCAGCAGCACGCAACTAGGTTCCAATGAGCAGTTCTTC,CASSTQLGSNEQFF
TRBJ2-3,.,TRBV7-8,TGTGCCAGCAGCCGAGACACAGATACGCAGTATTTT,CASSRDTDTQYF
TRBJ1-6,.,TRBV27,TGTGCCAGCAGTTTAGTCAGGGGCGCTGGGAATTCACCCCTCCACTTT,CASSLVRGAGNSPLHF
TRBJ1-1,TRBD1,TRBV29-1,TGCAGCGTAGACGACAGGGACCTCAACACTGAAGCTTTCTTT,CSVDDRDLNTEAFF
TRBJ2-7,.,TRBV7-2,TGTGCCAGCAGCTTAGCCGAGGAGCAGTACTTC,CASSLAEEQYF
TRBJ1-4,.,TRBV6-1,TGTGCCAGCAGGCGGGGTAACAATGAAAAACTGTTTTTT,CASRRGNNEKLFF
TRBJ2-7,TRBD2,TRBV4-3,TGCGCCAGCAGCCAACTGGCGGGAGGTGTCAACGAGCAGTACTTC,CASSQLAGGVNEQYF
TRBJ1-5,TRBD1,TRBV27,TGTGCCAGCAGTTTTACTGGGACAGGGGGTCAGCCCCAGCATTTT,CASSFTGTGGQPQHF
TRBJ1-6,TRBD1,TRBV7-2,TGTGCCAGCAGCTTCACAGGGGGCCAATCACCCCTCCACTTT,CASSFTGGQSPLHF
TRBJ2-7,TRBD1,TRBV29-1,TGCAGCGTCCGGCCAGGGGGAACCTACGAGCAGTACTTC,CSVRPGGTYEQYF
TRBJ2-7,.,TRBV19,TGTGCCAGTAGTGTCGGGACACGGACCTACGAGCAGTACTTC,CASSVGTRTYEQYF
TRBJ1-2,TRBD1,TRBV28,TGTGCCAGCAGTATTTCCTCAGGGGGCAGCGGCTACACCTTC,CASSISSGGSGYTF
TRBJ1-3,.,TRBV18,TGTGCCAGCTCAAACAGGTTAAGCTCTGGAAACACCATATATTTT,CASSNRLSSGNTIYF
TRBJ2-7,.,TRBV6-5,TGTGCCAGCAGTCGGAAACGGGATAATTACGAGCAGTACTTC,CASSRKRDNYEQYF
TRBJ2-3,TRBD2,TRBV9,TGTGCCAGCAGCGTAGCTGGTATAGCGGGACGCACAGATACGCAGTATTTT,CASSVAGIAGRTDTQYF
TRBJ1-2,.,TRBV28,TGTGCCAGCAGCTCCGAGAGGGCTGTATACTATGGCTACACCTTC,CASSSERAVYYGYTF
TRBJ1-2,TRBD1,TRBV27,TGTGCCAGCAGTTTGGGACAGATCTATGGCTACACCTTC,CASSLGQIYGYTF
TRBJ2-1,.,TRBV25-1,TGTGCCAGCAGTGAATACAATGGCAGGGCCGGGGGCAATGAGCAGTTCTTC,CASSEYNGRAGGNEQFF
TRBJ1-3,.,TRBV5-8,TGTGCCAGATCCAGGACAAGGAGTAGCAACACCATATATTTT,CARSRTRSSNTIYF
TRBJ2-7,.,TRBV15,TGTGCCACCAGCAGCCCAGGGGGTAGCGGGGCTACCTACGAGCAGTACTTC,CATSSPGGSGATYEQYF
TRBJ2-7,.,TRBV11-1,TGTGCCAGCAGCTTAGGGCCAGAACGAGGGCAGTACTTC,CASSLGPERGQYF
TRBJ2-3,TRBD1,TRBV2,TGTGCCAGCAGCGGACAGGGATCAGATACGCAGTATTTT,CASSGQGSDTQYF
TRBJ1-5,.,TRBV6-1,TGTGCCAGCAGACCAACAGGAGATAGCAATCAGCCCCAGCATTTT,CASRPTGDSNQPQHF
TRBJ2-3,.,TRBV5-1,TGCGCCAGCAGCAGGATTACGGGGACAGATACGCAGTATTTT,CASSRITGTDTQYF
TRBJ2-1,.,TRBV4-1,TGCGCCAGCAGCCAAGTCCTAGCAGATGAGCAGTTCTTC,CASSQVLADEQFF
TRBJ1-4,.,TRBV19,TGTGCCAGTAGTATAGCAGGGCACCACCGTAATGAAAAACTGTTTTTT,CASSIAGHHRNEKLFF
TRBJ1-5,TRBD1,TRBV5-1,TGCGCCAGCAGCTTGACAGGGGATCAGCCCCAGCATTTT,CASSLTGDQPQHF
TRBJ2-7,.,TRBV28,TGTGCCAGCAGGGGACTCATCTACGAGCAGTACTTC,CASRGLIYEQYF
TRBJ2-7,TRBD1,TRBV5-1,TGCGCCAGCAGCCCGGGACAGGGAGTGTACGAGCAGTACTTC,CASSPGQGVYEQYF
TRBJ2-1,TRBD2,TRBV5-4,TGTGCCAGCAGCTTGGCAGCGGGGGGGCTCACTGAGCAGTTCTTC,CASSLAAGGLTEQFF
TRBJ2-7,TRBD2,TRBV6-6,TGTGCCAGCAGTGGACCTGGACTAGCGGGAGCCTACGAGCAGTACTTC,CASSGPGLAGAYEQYF
TRBJ2-3,.,TRBV30,TGTGCCTGGAGTGTTAGGAGTCGCACAGATACGCAGTATTTT,CAWSVRSRTDTQYF
TRBJ2-5,.,TRBV2,TGTGCCAGCAAGGCGGATCAAGAGACCCAGTACTTC,CASKADQETQYF
TRBJ1-5,.,TRBV6-1,TGTGCCAGCAGTGATCCAGGGTATCAGCCCCAGCATTTT,CASSDPGYQPQHF
TRBJ2-7,TRBD1,TRBV7-9,TGTGCCAGCAGGACCAAAGGACAGGGGCGCTCCTACGAGCAGTACTTC,CASRTKGQGRSYEQYF
TRBJ2-3,.,TRBV7-8,TGTGCCAGCAGGCAGACGCAGGGTATTACAGATACGCAGTATTTT,CASRQTQGITDTQYF
TRBJ1-2,TRBD1,TRBV18,TGTGCCAGCTCACCGGGGACAGGGGCTTTTGGCTACACCTTC,CASSPGTGAFGYTF
TRBJ2-1,TRBD2,TRBV7-2,TGTGCCAGCAGCCGAAGCGGGGGGACTTACAATGAGCAGTTCTTC,CASSRSGGTYNEQFF
TRBJ2-2,TRBD2,TRBV11-3,TGTGCCAGCAGCTTAGGTCAAGGCACTAGCGAGTTCGGGCTGTTTTTT,CASSLGQGTSEFGLFF
TRBJ2-1,TRBD2,TRBV7-6,TGTGCCAGCAGCCGACCAAGGACTAGCGGAGACAATGAGCAGTTCTTC,CASSRPRTSGDNEQFF
TRBJ2-1,TRBD2,TRBV7-2,TGTGCCAGCAGCTTTACTAGCGGGAGGGCTAGGTACAATGAGCAGTTCTTC,CASSFTSGRARYNEQFF